This entry lists 6 T cell receptor beta chains sequenced from one sample in a study of blood T cell repertoires in COVID-19. Profiling relied on immunoSEQ multiplex PCR, and the TCRdb table lists in-frame clones only, not all of them. The sample carries approximately 330,000 clones, 65% to 90% recorded once. Sequencing was done on a sample of PBMCs or T cells enriched from blood (not recorded which). Receptors originate from a middle-aged woman with acute COVID-19.

V gene TRBV2 combines with J gene TRBJ2-1, with 9 bases fitting TRBD1. From germline, CDR1 is SNHLY and CDR2 FYNNEI. The CDR3 is 14 residues long. V gave up 10 bases and J gave up 12 bases; unmatched junction bases: 16. The CDR3 sequence: CATKPLDPDRGQFF. CDR3 bases: TGTGCCACCAAGCCTCTCGATCCGGACAGGGGGCAGTTCTTC.

This clone was observed a single time. The chain links TRBV6-6 to TRBJ1-2; 9 nucleotides line up with TRBD1. The CDR3 consists of 13 residues. The germline gives CDR1 MNHNY, CDR2 SVGAGI (reference sequence). Unmatched junction bases numbered 2, after V lost 2 bases and J lost 7 bases. CDR3 in amino acids: CASSYTGQGGYTF. Written as DNA, the CDR3 is TGTGCCAGCAGTTACACGGGACAGGGTGGCTACACCTTC.

The chain joins TRBV5-1 to TRBJ2-1; TRBD2 matches at 11 bases. V was pared by 3 bases and J by 10 bases, with 9 bases of the junction left unmatched. From germline, CDR1 is SGHRS and CDR2 YFSETQ. The CDR3 has 15 amino acids. The CDR3 protein is CASSYYPSGGTEQFF. For the CDR3, the DNA is TGCGCCAGCAGCTACTATCCTAGCGGGGGGACAGAGCAGTTCTTC.

The V gene is TRBV9, the J gene TRBJ1-1; 7 bases match TRBD1. V lost 7 bases, J lost 8 bases, and 17 bases stayed unmatched. Germline V gene data show CDR1 as SGDLS and CDR2 as YYNGEE. The CDR3 sequence is 15 residues long. The CDR3 sequence: CASSATPTGVTEAFF. The CDR3 nucleotides are TGTGCCAGCTCCGCCACCCCCACAGGGGTTACCGAAGCTTTCTTT.

This chain uses TRBV6-5 with TRBJ2-7; 7 bases line up with TRBD1. The CDR3 covers 14 residues. The V gene end was trimmed by 5 bases and the J gene end by 3 bases; junction bases not matched to a gene: 7. Per germline, CDR1 MNHEY and CDR2 SVGAGI. CDR3 in amino acids: CASSNQGQHYEQYF. CDR3 nucleotides: TGTGCCAGCAGTAACCAGGGACAGCACTACGAGCAGTACTTC.

The V and J genes are TRBV18 and TRBJ1-4, with D perhaps matching TRBD1 (5 bases). Per the germline V gene, CDR1 is KGHSH and CDR2 is LQKENI. There are 15 residues in the CDR3. V dropped 0 bases and J dropped 7 bases, with 12 bases sitting between them. This CDR3 is CASSPPSLQGEKLFF. The DNA for the CDR3 is TGTGCCAGCTCACCACCAAGCCTTCAGGGTGAAAAACTGTTTTTT.